This TCR beta chain was recorded in a study of blood T cell repertoires in COVID-19. The CDR3 sequence is 14 residues long. Clones were sequenced by immunoSEQ multiplex PCR, and TCRdb holds only the in-frame ones, with some missing. The data hold hundreds of thousands of clones, with 88% observed a single time. V gene TRBV21-1 combines with J gene TRBJ1-2; no DNA check was done on the table's D call, TRBD1. TRBV21-1 corresponds to a pseudogene. This clonotype originated in a woman in her 40s with acute COVID-19. The sequenced sample was PBMCs or T cells enriched from blood (not recorded which). The CDR3 sequence: CASNNEQGHYGYTF. DNA of the CDR3: TGTGCCAGCAACAATGAACAGGGCCACTATGGCTACACCTTC.